This T cell receptor beta chain was sequenced for a study of cytomegalovirus exposure and HLA in healthy donors (dated by TCRdb to the late 2010s). At the level of the whole study: An earlier analysis of some 600 of the donors reported 250 to 350 Gb of sequence data and around 110 million unique TCR beta sequences obtained from about 179 million T cells. A later genetic analysis took genome-wide SNP genotypes for 398 of the 666 donors and used that subset as a discovery cohort. All discovery cohort repertoires had been generated using a single sequencing platform. Roughly 5 DR-DQ haplotypes were handled as single units for association and clustering because linkage in the cohort was strong. Typing coverage varied by locus: roughly 620-640 donors for A, B, C, DRB1 and DQB1; under 550 for DQA1; approximately 610 for DPA1; about 450 for DPB1. HLA typing included class I and class II loci at four-digit resolution. Alongside the repertoire data, information on donor age, sex, ethnicity and CMV serostatus was compiled. The study aimed to test whether signatures of past pathogen exposure could be identified by cataloging public T cell receptors. Among the approximately 400 genotyped donors, more than 70% belonged to the genetic ancestry cluster associated with self-reported Caucasian donors. To predict cytomegalovirus infection status, the study brought together high-throughput TCR immunosequencing, statistical association of individual TCRs with disease status, and machine learning. Along with the approximately 600-subject first cohort, a separate validation cohort of over 90 different subjects was used. The study profiled the T cell repertoires of more than 500 subjects by immunosequencing and related them to cytomegalovirus serostatus. Among roughly 400 genotyped donors of the cohort, an average of 235,054 unique TCR beta nucleotide sequences were sequenced per donor, roughly a sixth of them non-productive. An earlier analysis of 450 to 750 of the donors used high-throughput TCR beta sequencing to judge whether each TCR beta V gene segment behaved as functional or pseudogenic. An early release that covered about 600 HLA-typed donors contained approximately 300 gigabases of sequencing data and 85 million to 100 million unique TCR sequences. A later analysis re-analyzed previously published TCR beta repertoires from 650 to 800 donors and added high-resolution HLA genotyping to study TCR occurrence patterns. Rather than drawing on any new phenotypic data, the later analysis identified candidate immune exposures from TCR beta sequences and the way those sequences occurred across donors. The research as a whole found: Because counts were too low, about 17 rarely observed V segments, including chromosome 9 orphons, were excluded from the earlier analysis of around 590 of the donors. According to a later analysis, most CMV-associated TCR beta chains appeared to be HLA-restricted, and the HLA associations seemed to be driven largely by CMV exposure. The classifier was reported to diagnose cytomegalovirus status with high specificity and sensitivity in both the original cohort and the validation cohort. In the study, roughly 160 TCR beta chains were listed as associated with cytomegalovirus. A few of the identified cytomegalovirus-associated TCR beta chains were confirmed in vitro to be specific for cytomegalovirus antigens. Across donors, most TCR sequences were observed very rarely, whereas some public TCRs were present in many individuals. Some IMGT-functional V segments, including TRBV6-2 and TRBV6-3, could not be distinguished by the 87-base-pair reads and were therefore excluded. In an earlier analysis of about 600 of the donors, most TCR beta V segments appeared in productive rearrangements about 87% or about 30% of the time, broadly matching IMGT annotations. At a false discovery rate of 0.05, a later analysis linked some 17,000 TCR beta sequences to specific HLA alleles. HLA typing was unavailable for some donors at each locus, so association tests used only the typed subset. Correlated functional status among segregating V segments might be attributable to linkage disequilibrium, but an unknown experimental factor could not be ruled out. Presence/absence analyses assumed roughly uniform sequencing depth across donors, an assumption that may not hold. In a later genetic analysis, a missense DCLRE1C variant was associated with V-gene and J-gene trimming of TCR beta chains, and the association was replicated in an independent cohort. A cluster of highly shared sequence variants was judged likely to represent a technical artifact of the sequencing pipeline. CMV serostatus was the only immune exposure information available for the cohort. When HLA alleles, especially DR and DQ, strongly co-occurred, attributing TCR associations to individual alleles was difficult. In a later analysis, the rate of TCR association differed among HLA loci, with DRB1 alleles having the most associated TCRs and HLA-C alleles having the fewest. Compared with equally common non-associated chains, HLA-associated TCR beta chains in a later analysis were more clonally expanded and had lower generation probabilities. A further reported finding was that TCR beta sequences accurately predicted the HLA-A and HLA-B alleles for most subjects in the first cohort. Compared with the roughly 600-donor mean, donors in an Asian-associated ancestry cluster had fewer N-insertions in productive TCRs, according to a later genetic analysis. The authors suggested that the approach could potentially be generalized to other disease states and immunological phenotypes. According to a later analysis, parvovirus B19, influenza, CMV and Epstein-Barr virus appeared linked to several top co-occurrence clusters. In this cohort, only TCR beta chains were sequenced, and detectable features were limited by the absence of alpha or paired-chain data.

The library came from the immunoSEQ multiplex PCR assay. For the multiplex PCR, a mixture combining 60 forward primers for TCR Vbeta segments and 13 reverse primers for TCR Jbeta segments was used. The CDR3 region of rearranged TCR beta genes was amplified from genomic DNA with a multiplex PCR assay. On the Illumina HiSeq System, the amplified TCR beta libraries were sequenced as 87-base-pair reads. As for the authors' bioinformatics: A later analysis counted about 80 million unique TCR beta chains across the 550 to 800 repertoires, and some 11 million of these chains were shared by at least two donors. Raw reads were error-corrected and collapsed into unique sequences with a nearest-neighbor algorithm that merged closely related sequences to remove PCR and sequencing errors. V, D and J gene segments were assigned by aligning CDR3 sequences to IMGT reference sequences. For a sequence to be retained, a match of at least six nucleotides was required to both a V gene segment and a J gene segment. Rearrangements were classified as productive when the CDR3 lacked stop codons and remained in frame with V and J, and all other rearrangements were classified as non-productive. CDR3 was defined according to IMGT convention as the region running from the second conserved V-encoded cysteine to the conserved J-encoded phenylalanine. The earlier analysis of 550 to 650 of the donors excluded any sequence lacking an unambiguous match to a single V gene segment. An earlier analysis of 587 of the donors called V segments functional above 56.7% productive rearrangements and segregating when the between-donor standard deviation exceeded 5%. A statistical classification framework was built to diagnose cytomegalovirus status from the catalog of TCR beta chain sequences. A later analysis assigned V and J genes by comparing TCR nucleotide sequences with IMGT/GENE-DB human TR gene sequences. In a later analysis, CDR3 sequences and most-parsimonious VDJ recombination scenarios were assigned using the TCRdist pipeline. In a later analysis, each TCR beta chain was defined by its CDR3 amino acid sequence together with its V-gene family, and reads without a unique V-gene family were excluded. As a way to deal with suspected cross-contamination and a sequencing artifact, a later analysis dropped nearly 600 nucleotide sequences that were highly shared and had low generation probability. In a later analysis, a clonal expansion index for each public chain was calculated from normalized within-repertoire ranks of inferred template counts. In a later analysis, generation probabilities were computed using a VDJ recombination model fitted to out-of-frame rearrangements, and the results were checked against IGoR. Hypergeometric tests were used in a later analysis to score TCR-TCR, TCR-HLA and TCR-CMV co-occurrence, with a repertoire-size bias correction applied to the TCR pairs. To estimate false discovery rates, a later analysis permuted the HLA or CMV assignments 20 times. In a later analysis, co-occurring TCRs were grouped using DBSCAN, with TCRdist sequence similarity added in when clustering inside HLA-allele-positive subsets. Repertoires with fewer than 30,000 or more than 120,000 public chains were left out of co-occurrence clustering, as were four to six repertoires with anomalous nucleotide sharing. The source is immuneACCESS, and TCRdb retained only in-frame sequences with V and J called. Part of the clones is not carried over; for the studies checked, unresolved V genes explain less than half of this, and the remainder is unexplained. The V and J calls and clone size were taken over from that table, and D and trimming were inferred from the DNA. This sample comprises some 57,000 clones, approximately 70% of them detected only once. The ten largest clonotypes hold just under 20% of the sample.

V gives up 5 bases and J gives up 0 bases, and the segment between their germline ends measures 9 bases. Sequences LNHDA (CDR1) and SQIVND (CDR2) are obtained from the germline V gene (reference sequence). The CDR3 starts with the cysteine, ends with the phenylalanine, and has 14 residues. Only the CDR3 DNA stays, 42 bases, in frame from base 1. In total, around 600 healthy bone marrow donors made up the cohort. At the time of sampling, all cohort members were nominally healthy, though unrecorded immune exposures were likely present. The donor tested CMV seropositive, placing the donor among the 289 seropositive members of the cohort. A peripheral blood sample was collected from each donor, and TCR beta sequencing was performed on peripheral blood mononuclear cells. The Qiagen DNeasy Blood Extraction Kit was used to extract genomic DNA from the blood cell samples. This clone came up a few times. Its antigen is unknown. The record has no base qualities; no much larger clone is one base away. This sample also contains other DNA sequences that code for the same CDR3.

Sequenced: PBMCs. This TCR derives from an older woman in good health and CMV-seropositive. The V and J segments used are TRBV19 and TRBJ2-3; tentative D gene TRBD1, with 6 bases matching. DNA sequence: TGTGCCAGTAGTCTACAGGGTAGCACAGATACGCAGTATTTT. Translated, it reads CASSLQGSTDTQYF.